These 19 T cell receptor beta chains were all obtained from the same sample, sequenced in a study of vaccination and CD4 T cells after COVID-19. Treatment defined: roughly 11-day PBMC culture with coronavirus spike peptide pools or control peptides (ViraFEST assay). These receptors have no known antigen. Cultured CD4+ T-cell DNA underwent Oncomine TCR Beta short-read sequencing. TCRdb itself ran the PCR reads through MiXCR, one entry per CDR3 protein. The sample gives some 5,300 distinct CDR3 sequences, around 30% of which show up once; under 25% is in the top ten. This specimen consisted of CD4+ T cells from blood, cultured in vitro, obtained after SARS-CoV-2 vaccination. The receptors were gathered from a human donor who had recovered from COVID-19.

The V call is TRBV20-1, the J call TRBJ2-3; D gene unclear. V lost 6 bases, J lost 2 bases, and 18 bases lay in between. The CDR3 spans 15 residues. Germline assignment: CDR1 DFQATT and CDR2 SNEGSKA (reference sequence). This CDR3 reads CSAQNLRNPTDTQYF. The CDR3, as DNA: TGCAGTGCCCAGAACCTCCGGAATCCCACAGATACGCAGTATTTT.

This clonotype is labeled medium-sized. The rearrangement links TRBV7-9 to TRBJ2-7; the D call may be TRBD1 or TRBD2 (5 bases each). This CDR3 has 15 residues. Germline lookup yields CDR1 SEHNR and CDR2 FQNEAQ (reference sequence). Trimming pared 8 bases from V and 2 bases from J, leaving 19 bases between. The CDR3 DNA is TGTGCCAGCTCCTTTGCAGGGAGCATAGCCTACGAGCAGTACTTC. Amino acid sequence: CASSFAGSIAYEQYF.

The rearrangement links TRBV6-1 to TRBJ1-5; 7 bases align to TRBD1. Germline trimming cut 7 bases from V and 7 bases from J; bases unmatched to any gene: 7. The CDR3 is 13 residues long. Germline assignment: CDR1 MNHNS and CDR2 SASEGT. The CDR3 here is CASMTGIGQPQHF. The CDR3 DNA reads as TGTGCCAGCATGACAGGGATCGGGCAGCCCCAGCATTTT.

As for this clonotype: One junction end does not reproduce the germline sequence, and a read error may be involved. The V call is TRBV6-1, the J call TRBJ2-1, with D perhaps matching TRBD2 (5 bases). The CDR3 consists of 15 residues. Germline V lookup: CDR1 MNHNS, CDR2 SASEGT. The CDR3 DNA follows: TGTGCCAGCAGTCCTGCGGGTGGGGTCTACGATGAGCAGTTCTTC. This encodes CASSPAGGVYDEQFF.

The chain links TRBV28 to TRBJ1-1, with D perhaps matching TRBD1 (5 bases). The CDR3 sequence is 15 residues long. V lost 5 bases and J lost 3, with 16 bases in between. Germline CDR1 is MDHEN and CDR2 is SYDVKM. The CDR3 region is CASSLGPDLHTEAFF. CDR3 bases: TGTGCCAGCAGTCTGGGGCCCGATCTCCACACTGAAGCTTTCTTT.

The rearrangement uses TRBV6-1 and TRBJ2-7, with unresolved D. The CDR3 is 14 amino acids. The germline V and J ends were trimmed by 3 bases and 0 bases, with 9 bases remaining between them. Germline lookup yields CDR1 MNHNS and CDR2 SASEGT. This chain's CDR3 is CASSEGSSSYEQYF. As DNA, the CDR3 is TGTGCCAGCAGTGAGGGTTCAAGCTCCTACGAGCAGTACTTC.

This chain joins TRBV7-8 and TRBJ1-1, with D maybe TRBD1 (6 bases). Deletions cut 5 bases from V and 1 base from J, with 8 bases between. The CDR3 length is 13 residues. Germline CDR1 and CDR2: SGHVS and FQNEAQ. CDR3 nucleotides: TGTGCCAGCAGCGCGGACAGGAACACTGAAGCTTTCTTT. Encoded protein: CASSADRNTEAFF.

The gene calls are TRBV10-3 and TRBJ2-7; 8 bases line up with TRBD1. The CDR3 loop spans 13 amino acids. After removal of 6 bases from V and 4 bases from J, the junction contained 5 bases not matched to a gene. Germline CDR1 reads ENHRY; CDR2 reads SYGVKD. CDR3 DNA: TGTGCCATCAGCCCGGGACAGGCGTACGAGCAGTACTTC. It yields the protein CAISPGQAYEQYF.

This clonotype is categorized as medium-sized (0.01 to 0.1%). This chain links TRBV6-1 with TRBJ2-5; 14 bases fit TRBD2. Germline lookup yields CDR1 MNHNS and CDR2 SASEGT. After removal of 4 bases from V and 2 bases from J, the junction contained 0 bases not matched to a gene. This CDR3 has 15 residues. Written as DNA, the CDR3 is TGTGCCAGCAGTGGACTAGCGGGGGGGCAAGAGACCCAGTACTTC. Its protein product is CASSGLAGGQETQYF.

The chain links TRBV6-4 to TRBJ2-1; D is perhaps TRBD1 (5 bases). Per germline, CDR1 MRHNA and CDR2 SNTAGT. This CDR3 has 15 amino acids. Deletions cut 5 bases from V and 0 bases from J, with 11 bases between. CDR3 in amino acids: CASSPDRSSYNEQFF. The CDR3 DNA is TGTGCCAGCAGTCCTGACAGAAGCTCCTACAATGAGCAGTTCTTC.

The chain recombines TRBV7-9 with TRBJ2-1; tentatively, D is TRBD2 (5 bases). The V gene lost 2 bases and the J gene lost 5 bases, with 13 bases spanning the gap. The CDR3 has 15 amino acids. The V gene's germline CDR1 is SEHNR and CDR2 FQNEAQ (reference sequence). CDR3 nucleotide sequence: TGTGCCAGCAGCTTACTAGCTCGTCCGGACAATGAGCAGTTCTTC. Its translation is CASSLLARPDNEQFF.

The chain combines TRBV5-4 with TRBJ2-7; 10 nucleotides align to TRBD1. J gave up 5 bases and V 4 bases, and 9 bases lay outside the gene matches. This CDR3 is built from 15 residues. Germline V gene lookup returns CDR1 SGHNT and CDR2 YYREEE (reference sequence). CDR3 protein: CASSRQGQGSHEQYF. The CDR3 DNA follows: TGTGCCAGCAGCCGGCAGGGACAGGGGTCCCACGAGCAGTACTTC.

V gene TRBV6-5 combines with J gene TRBJ2-1; 7 bases match TRBD1. Trimming removed 2 bases from V and 9 bases from J; junction bases left unmatched: 13. There are 16 residues in the CDR3. Germline CDR1 is MNHEY and CDR2 is SVGAGI. CDR3 protein: CASSYSWTQGQGEQFF. The DNA for the CDR3 is TGTGCCAGCAGTTACAGTTGGACACAGGGGCAGGGTGAGCAGTTCTTC.

There are a few counts of this clonotype. J is TRBJ1-1 and V is TRBV20-1, with D uncertain. The CDR3 totals 12 residues. Germline assignment: CDR1 DFQATT and CDR2 SNEGSKA (reference sequence). Trimming left V 4 bases short and J 1 base short, with 7 bases between. The chain's CDR3 is CSANRQNTEAFF. The CDR3 DNA sequence: TGCAGTGCTAACAGACAGAACACTGAAGCTTTCTTT.

This clonotype is deemed medium-sized. V and J are TRBV7-9 and TRBJ1-6; no firm D call. Germline V gene data show CDR1 as SEHNR and CDR2 as FQNEAQ (reference sequence). CDR3 length equals 13 residues. V was trimmed by 5 bases and J by 7 bases, leaving 9 bases between them. The CDR3, as DNA: TGTGCCAGCAGCCTCAAGGAGAATTCACCCCTCCACTTT. Its protein is CASSLKENSPLHF.

This clonotype was observed a handful of times. The chain carries TRBV4-3 and TRBJ2-6; D is undetermined. The germline CDR1 and CDR2 sequences are LGHNA and YSLEER. Between the trimmed V and J ends, which lost 5 bases and 4 bases, there was a span of 12 bases. The CDR3 loop spans 15 amino acids. The CDR3 DNA follows: TGCGCCAGCAGCTTCAAGGGATCCGGGGCCAACGTCCTGACTTTC. It codes for CASSFKGSGANVLTF.

This chain joins TRBV28 and TRBJ2-1; D is tentatively TRBD1 or TRBD2 (5 bases each). The CDR3 spans 16 residues. Germline V gives CDR1 MDHEN, CDR2 SYDVKM. The ends were cut back, 5 bases at V and 8 bases at J, with 22 bases in the middle. CDR3 DNA: TGTGCCAGCAGTACGGCGGCAGCCATGGGGGTGGATGAGCAGTTCTTC. Translating it yields CASSTAAAMGVDEQFF.

This clonotype turned up a few times. V gene TRBV11-2 combines with J gene TRBJ2-5; a weak D match, TRBD1 (5 bases). Germline V CDR1 and CDR2: SGHAT, FQNNGV. The germline V and J ends were trimmed by 1 base and 5 bases, with 14 bases remaining between them. The CDR3 is 15 residues long. CDR3 DNA sequence: TGTGCCAGCAGCTTAGCCCCAGGGAAGACGGAGACCCAGTACTTC. Its protein is CASSLAPGKTETQYF.

This clonotype counts as medium-sized (0.01 to 0.1%). V gene TRBV27 combines with J gene TRBJ1-2; 7 nucleotides match TRBD1. CDR3 length: 13 residues. Germline assignment: CDR1 MNHEY and CDR2 SMNVEV (reference sequence). Losses at the gene ends were 5 bases for V and 4 bases for J; bases not matched to a gene: 4. This CDR3 is CASSRAGGYGYTF. DNA for the CDR3: TGTGCCAGCAGTCGGGCAGGGGGCTATGGCTACACCTTC.